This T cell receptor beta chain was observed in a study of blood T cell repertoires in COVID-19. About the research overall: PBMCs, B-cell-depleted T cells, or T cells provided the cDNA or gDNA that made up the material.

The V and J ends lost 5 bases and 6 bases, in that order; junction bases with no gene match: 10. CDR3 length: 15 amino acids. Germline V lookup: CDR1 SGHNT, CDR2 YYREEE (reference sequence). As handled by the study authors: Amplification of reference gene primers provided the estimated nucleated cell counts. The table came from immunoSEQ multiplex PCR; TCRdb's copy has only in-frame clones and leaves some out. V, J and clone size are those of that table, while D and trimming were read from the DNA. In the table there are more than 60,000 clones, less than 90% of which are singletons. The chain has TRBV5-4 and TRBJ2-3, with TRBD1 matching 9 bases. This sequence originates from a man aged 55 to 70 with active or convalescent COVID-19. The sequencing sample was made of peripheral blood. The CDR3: CASSPGTGPPDTQYF. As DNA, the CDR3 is TGTGCCAGCAGTCCCGGGACAGGGCCCCCCGATACGCAGTATTTT.